This T cell receptor (beta chain) comes out of a study of blood T cell repertoires in COVID-19. Study-level background: Donors in the United States, Italy and Spain gave samples during acute or convalescent COVID-19.

Original data processing: From reference gene primer amplification, estimates of nucleated cell counts were derived. Using immunoSEQ multiplex PCR, the repertoire was profiled, and TCRdb retains in-frame clones only, with some absent. D and trimming were read from the DNA, whereas the V and J calls and clone size are those reported in that table. The table has 120,000 to 150,000 clones, more than 75% seen once. CDR1 SGHVS and CDR2 FNYEAQ come from the germline V gene. The CDR3 is 16 residues long. Trimming at V came to 7 bases and at J to 10 bases, leaving 18 bases not matched to a gene. The clonotype originates from a woman aged 40 to 50 with acute or convalescent COVID-19. Sequencing was done on a sample of peripheral blood. The V and J genes are TRBV7-6 and TRBJ2-1; TRBD2 agrees at 8 bases. In nucleotides, the CDR3 is TGTGCCAGCACCCCGGTGCGGGGGGCCTCGTTTGGGGAGCAGTTCTTC. This sequence encodes CASTPVRGASFGEQFF.